The following is a T cell receptor (beta chain) sequence with its context. Assignments of participants to cohorts depended upon their own reported clinical history. Authors' analysis steps: For nucleated cells, counts were estimated from reference gene primer amplification. Libraries were prepared by immunoSEQ multiplex PCR; TCRdb keeps only in-frame clonotypes and omits some of them. The V and J calls and the clone size are those of that table, but D and trimming were determined from the DNA. The data show about 270,000 clones, around 90% seen once. These data originate in a study of blood T cell repertoires in COVID-19. Looking at the study overall: Acute and convalescent COVID-19 specimens originated in the United States, Italy and Spain.

This receptor was taken from a man aged 35 to 55 who had been exposed to COVID-19. Sample: PBMCs or T cells enriched from blood (not recorded which).

The CDR3 is CASSRDSRRQYF. CDR3 DNA sequence: TGTGCCAGCAGCCGGGACAGTCGACGGCAGTACTTC. This sequence joins TRBV7-9 and TRBJ2-7; 7 bases line up with TRBD1. Trimming cost V 5 bases and J 9 bases; bases outside gene matches: 7. The CDR3 sequence is 12 residues long. Per the germline V gene, CDR1 is SEHNR and CDR2 is FQNEAQ (reference sequence).